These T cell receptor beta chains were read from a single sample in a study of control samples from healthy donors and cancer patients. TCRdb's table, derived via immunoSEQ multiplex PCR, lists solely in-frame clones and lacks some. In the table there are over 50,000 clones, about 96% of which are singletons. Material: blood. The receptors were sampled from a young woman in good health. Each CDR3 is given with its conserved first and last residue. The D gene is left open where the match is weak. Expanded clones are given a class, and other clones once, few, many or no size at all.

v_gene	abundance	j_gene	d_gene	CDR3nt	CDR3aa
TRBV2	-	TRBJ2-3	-	TGTGCCAGCCGACAACGGCGGGACACAGATACGCAGTATTTT	CASRQRRDTDTQYF
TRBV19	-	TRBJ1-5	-	TGTGCCAGTAGTTTTCTAAATCAGCCCCAGCATTTT	CASSFLNQPQHF
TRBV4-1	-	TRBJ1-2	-	TGCGCCAGCAGCCAAACGGCCGTTGGTGTCAGGGGTAACTATGGCTACACCTTC	CASSQTAVGVRGNYGYTF
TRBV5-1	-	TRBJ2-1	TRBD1	TGCGCCAGCAGCTCCACTCGACAGGGGCGATTCGATGAGCAGTTCTTC	CASSSTRQGRFDEQFF
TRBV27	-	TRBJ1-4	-	TGTGCCAGCAGTTTATTGGGGGCCCGCCTAGAAATGAATGAAAAACTGTTTTTT	CASSLLGARLEMNEKLFF
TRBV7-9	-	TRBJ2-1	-	TGTGCCAGCAGCTTATTCGGAGGGCGCAATGAGCAGTTCTTC	CASSLFGGRNEQFF
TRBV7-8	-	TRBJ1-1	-	TGTGCCAGCAGCTTTTCCACTTCTGAAGCTTTCTTT	CASSFSTSEAFF
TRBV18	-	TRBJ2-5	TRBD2	TGTGCCAGCTCACCGAGCGGGGGGGCCCGAGAGACCCAGTACTTC	CASSPSGGARETQYF
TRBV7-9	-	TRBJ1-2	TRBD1	TGTGCCAGCAGCTACGGGACAGGGGGCGGCTACACCTTC	CASSYGTGGGYTF
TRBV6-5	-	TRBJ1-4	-	TGTGCCAGCAGTACGGGGGGGGAGGCTGAAAAACTGTTTTTT	CASSTGGEAEKLFF
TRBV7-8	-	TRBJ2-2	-	TGTGCCAGCAGCACAGGGGGGGCCGGGGAGCTGTTTTTT	CASSTGGAGELFF
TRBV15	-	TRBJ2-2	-	TGTGCCACCAGCAGAGATCTTTTGAGGCTCGAGGCCGGGGAGCTGTTTTTT	CATSRDLLRLEAGELFF
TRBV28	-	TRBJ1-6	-	TGTGCCAGCACTTACATGAACTCACCCCTCCACTTT	CASTYMNSPLHF
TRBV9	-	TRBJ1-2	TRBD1	TGTGCCAGCTCAAATCGTAGGTCAGGGGGCCTTGGTGGCTACACCTTC	CASSNRRSGGLGGYTF
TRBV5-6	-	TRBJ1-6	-	TGTGCCAGCACCCCGAGGGGTATCTATAATTCACCCCTCCACTTT	CASTPRGIYNSPLHF
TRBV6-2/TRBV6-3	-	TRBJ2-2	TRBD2	TGTGCCAGCAGTTACTCGACTCGCGGGGGGGCAGGGACCGGGGAGCTGTTTTTT	CASSYSTRGGAGTGELFF
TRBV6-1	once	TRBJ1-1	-	TGTGCCAGCAGGGAAACTCCCTCTTTGTGGGGATTTCCTTCCATGAACACTGAAGCTTTCTTT	CASRETPSLWGFPSMNTEAFF
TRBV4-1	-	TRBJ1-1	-	TGCGCCAGCAGCCGGGACATTAACACTGAAGCTTTCTTT	CASSRDINTEAFF
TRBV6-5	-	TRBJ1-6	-	TGTGCCAGCAGTTACAGGGGTAGGCGTAATTCACCCCTCCACTTT	CASSYRGRRNSPLHF
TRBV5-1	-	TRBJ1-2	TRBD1	TGCGCCAGCTATCAAGGGGGGACAGGGAACGGCTACACCTTC	CASYQGGTGNGYTF
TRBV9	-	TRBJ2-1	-	TGTGCCAGCAGCTCAGGAGTAGGCAATGAGCAGTTCTTC	CASSSGVGNEQFF
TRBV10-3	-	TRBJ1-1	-	TGTGCCATCAGCCTCAGGGAAAACACTGAAGCTTTCTTT	CAISLRENTEAFF
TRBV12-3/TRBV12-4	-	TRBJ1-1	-	TGTGCCAGCAGCTCCGGACACCACACTGAAGCTTTCTTT	CASSSGHHTEAFF
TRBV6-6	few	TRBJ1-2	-	TGTGCCAGCATTCCCCGGGATTGGTGGTATGGCTACACCTTC	CASIPRDWWYGYTF
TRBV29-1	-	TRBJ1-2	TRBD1	TGCAGCTTCCTGCATGGACAGGGATACACCTTC	CSFLHGQGYTF
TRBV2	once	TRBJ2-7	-	TGTGCCAGCAGTGAAGCGCGTGGTTATGAGCAGTACTTC	CASSEARGYEQYF
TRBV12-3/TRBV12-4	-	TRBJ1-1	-	TGTGCCAGCAGTTTTATGGGGGCTGAAGCTTTCTTT	CASSFMGAEAFF
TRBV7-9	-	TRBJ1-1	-	TGTGCCAGCAGCTTAGCGGGCCAGGAAGCTTTCTTT	CASSLAGQEAFF
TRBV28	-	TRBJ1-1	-	TGTGCCAGCAGTTCCTCAGGGGACACTGAAGCTTTCTTT	CASSSSGDTEAFF
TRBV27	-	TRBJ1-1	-	TGTGCCAGCAGGGCCGAGGGGACACTTCAAGTGAACACTGAAGCTTTCTTT	CASRAEGTLQVNTEAFF
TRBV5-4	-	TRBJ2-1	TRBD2	TGTGCCAGCAGCTCCCCCGGGACTAGCGGGTGGAATGAGCAGTTCTTC	CASSSPGTSGWNEQFF
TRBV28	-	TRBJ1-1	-	TGTGCCAGCAGTTTAAGAGCCGGGAACGGAGCTTTCTTT	CASSLRAGNGAFF
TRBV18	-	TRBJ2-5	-	TGTGCCAGCTCACCACACGCTGATGGGGAGACCCAGTACTTC	CASSPHADGETQYF
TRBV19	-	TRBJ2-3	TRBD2	TGTGCCAGTAGCCACTCCGCCCGGGGGGGCACAGATACGCAGTATTTT	CASSHSARGGTDTQYF
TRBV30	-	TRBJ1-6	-	TGTGCCTGGACGTCCGGATCACCCCTCCACTTT	CAWTSGSPLHF
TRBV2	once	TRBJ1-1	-	TGTGCCAGCTTAGGCGCTATTGAAGCTTTCTTT	CASLGAIEAFF
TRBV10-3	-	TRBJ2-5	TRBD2	TGTGCCATCAGTGAGCGGGGGGGCCGGGAGACCCAGTACTTC	CAISERGGRETQYF
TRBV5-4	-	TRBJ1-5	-	TGTGCCAGCAGCTTGGTAGATCGGCGCAGGGTAGATCAGCCCCAGCATTTT	CASSLVDRRRVDQPQHF
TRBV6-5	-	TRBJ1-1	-	TGTGCCAGCAGCCCGACCCTTACTGAAGCTTTCTTT	CASSPTLTEAFF
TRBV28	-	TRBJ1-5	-	TGTGCCAGCAGTCCCCGTAATAGCAATCAGCCCCAGCATTTT	CASSPRNSNQPQHF
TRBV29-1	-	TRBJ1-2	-	TGCAGCGTTGACAGGGTCGGCTACACCTTC	CSVDRVGYTF
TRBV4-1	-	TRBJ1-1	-	TGCGCCAGTGGGGGGCTTAACACTGAAGCTTTCTTT	CASGGLNTEAFF
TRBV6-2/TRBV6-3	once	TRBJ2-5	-	TGTGCCAGCAGTCCCGGGGCCTCAAGAACCCAGTACTTC	CASSPGASRTQYF
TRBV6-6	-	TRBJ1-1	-	TGTGCCAGCAGTCGGACGGTCGATGAAGCTTTCTTT	CASSRTVDEAFF
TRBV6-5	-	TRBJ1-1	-	TGTGCCAGCAATCTTGACAGCCTTAACACTGAAGCTTTCTTT	CASNLDSLNTEAFF
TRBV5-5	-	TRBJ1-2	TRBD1	TGTGCCAGCAGCTTGGTGATGGCACAGGGGACCTATGGCTACACCTTC	CASSLVMAQGTYGYTF
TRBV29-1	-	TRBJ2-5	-	TGCAGCGGAACATCTTCAGAGACCCAGTACTTC	CSGTSSETQYF
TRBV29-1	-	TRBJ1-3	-	TGCAGCGCTGGGACCACTGGAGCTGGAAACACCATATATTTT	CSAGTTGAGNTIYF
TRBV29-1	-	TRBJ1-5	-	TGCAGCGTGGGGGGGTCGGGGCACCAGCCCCAGCATTTT	CSVGGSGHQPQHF
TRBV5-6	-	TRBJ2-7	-	TGTGCCAGCAGCCCGTTGAGAGTCCAAGACCCAGAGCCCTACGAGCAGTACTTC	CASSPLRVQDPEPYEQYF
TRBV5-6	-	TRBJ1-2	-	TGTGCCAGCAGCTTGGATACAGGAGGAGATGGCTACACCTTC	CASSLDTGGDGYTF
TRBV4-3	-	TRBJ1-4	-	TGCGCCAGCAGCCTGGGGGGGCTTGACGAAAAACTGTTTTTT	CASSLGGLDEKLFF
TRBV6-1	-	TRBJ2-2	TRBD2	TGTGCCAGCAGTGAATTAACTAGCGGGGGGAACACCGGGGAGCTGTTTTTT	CASSELTSGGNTGELFF
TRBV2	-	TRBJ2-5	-	TGTGCCAGCATGGGAGGGGGAGCCGCCCGAGAGACCCAGTACTTC	CASMGGGAARETQYF
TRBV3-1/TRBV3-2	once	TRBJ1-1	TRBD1	TGTGCCAGCAGCCAAATAGACAGGGTCGGGGCTATGAACACTGAAGCTTTCTTT	CASSQIDRVGAMNTEAFF